The clone carrying this TCR beta chain was counted at least ten times. Its antigen is undetermined. The data belong to a study of CD8 T cells in ankylosing spondylitis. Study outcomes and limitations: Both synovial fluid and blood in reactive arthritis had previously been reported to carry some motif variants. A motif in TCR beta, a set of fewer than ten highly homologous variants, appeared characteristic of ankylosing spondylitis blood.

TCRdb itself ran the 5' RACE reads through MiXCR, one entry per CDR3 protein. The data hold 450,000 to 550,000 distinct CDR3 sequences, with 5.3% observed a single time. The V end lost 3 bases, the J end lost 3 bases, and 15 bases lay between the germline ends. CDR1 DFQATT and CDR2 SNEGSKA come from the germline V gene (reference sequence). The CDR3 totals 14 residues. The chain links TRBV20-1 to TRBJ2-7, with D possibly being TRBD2 (5 bases). The sequence derives from a male donor with ankylosing spondylitis. The specimen sequenced was blood, either unsorted or a sorted T cell fraction (not recorded which). This CDR3 reads CSARRAGSLYEQYF. In nucleotides, the CDR3 is TGCAGTGCTAGGAGGGCCGGAAGCCTCTACGAGCAGTACTTC.